This T cell receptor (beta chain) was recorded in a study of cytomegalovirus exposure and HLA in healthy donors. At the level of the study: Later, an analysis reported that the 130 or so validation repertoires had used the same platform as the approximately 660 first-cohort repertoires.

Sequencing used immunoSEQ multiplex PCR; TCRdb keeps in-frame clones, though not all of them. The sample has 100,000 to 150,000 clones; around 94% are singletons. A note on this clone: The target antigen is unknown.

Among the 120 or so subjects of the validation cohort, separate from the roughly 650-subject first cohort, were the donors. Study-wide results and caveats: The listing of 150 to 200 TCR beta chains classed them as cytomegalovirus-associated. According to a subsequent analysis, TCR clusters from the first cohort were inclined to appear together in the 90 to 150 validation repertoires.

V lost 6 bases to trimming and J lost 7 bases; unmatched junction nucleotides: 7. Germline V CDR1 and CDR2: SNHLY, FYNNEI. The CDR3 consists of 13 residues. This TCR was recovered from a woman aged 18 to 35 in good health and CMV-seronegative. What was sequenced was PBMCs. V is TRBV2 and J is TRBJ1-2; 8 bases agree with TRBD1. In DNA, the CDR3 is TGTGCCAGCAGAGAGACAGGGGTCGGTGGCTACACCTTC. Translated: CASRETGVGGYTF.